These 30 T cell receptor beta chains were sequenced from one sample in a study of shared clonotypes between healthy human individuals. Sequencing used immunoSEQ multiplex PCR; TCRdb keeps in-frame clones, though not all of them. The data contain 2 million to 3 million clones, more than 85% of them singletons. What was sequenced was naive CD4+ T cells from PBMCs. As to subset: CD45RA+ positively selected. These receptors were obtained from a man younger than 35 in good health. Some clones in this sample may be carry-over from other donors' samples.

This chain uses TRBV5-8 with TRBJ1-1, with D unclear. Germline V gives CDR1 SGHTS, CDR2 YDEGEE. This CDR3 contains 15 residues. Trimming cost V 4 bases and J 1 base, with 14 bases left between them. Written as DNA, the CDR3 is TGTGCCAGCAGCCCCCGCCCGGGGTGGAACACTGAAGCTTTCTTT. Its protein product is CASSPRPGWNTEAFF.

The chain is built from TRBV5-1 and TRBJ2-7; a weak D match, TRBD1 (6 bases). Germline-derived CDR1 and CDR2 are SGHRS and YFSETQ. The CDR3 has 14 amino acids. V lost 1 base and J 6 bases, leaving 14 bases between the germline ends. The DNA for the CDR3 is TGCGCCAGCAGCTTGTGGACAGAGCGTAGCGAGCAGTACTTC. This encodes CASSLWTERSEQYF.

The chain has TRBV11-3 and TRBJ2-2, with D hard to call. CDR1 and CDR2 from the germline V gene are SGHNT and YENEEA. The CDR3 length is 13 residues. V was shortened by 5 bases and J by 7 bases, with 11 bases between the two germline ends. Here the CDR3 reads CASSITVIGELFF. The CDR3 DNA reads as TGTGCCAGCAGCATCACGGTAATCGGGGAGCTGTTTTTT. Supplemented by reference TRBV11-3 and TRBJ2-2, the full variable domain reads EAGVVQSPRYKIIEKKQPVAFWCNPISGHNTLYWYLQNLGQGPELLIRYENEEAVDDSQLPKDRFSAERLKGVDSTLKIQPAELGDSAVYLCASSITVIGELFFGEGSRLTVL.

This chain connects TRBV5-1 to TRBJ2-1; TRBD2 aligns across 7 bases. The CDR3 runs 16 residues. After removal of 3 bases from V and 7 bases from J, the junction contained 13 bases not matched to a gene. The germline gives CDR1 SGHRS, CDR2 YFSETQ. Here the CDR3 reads CASSSIAGAPFNEQFF. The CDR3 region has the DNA TGCGCCAGCAGCTCCATAGCGGGTGCCCCTTTTAATGAGCAGTTCTTC.

DNA for the CDR3: TGCAGCGTTGACGAATTTGGTATAGGGGGCATAAATACGCAGTATTTT. It encodes CSVDEFGIGGINTQYF. The chain employs TRBV29-1 and TRBJ2-3, with 7 bases lining up with TRBD1. Germline V gene sequence: CDR1 SQVTM, CDR2 ANQGSEA. With 3 bases clipped from V and 7 bases from J, the junction kept 16 bases outside the gene matches. The CDR3 is made up of 16 amino acids.

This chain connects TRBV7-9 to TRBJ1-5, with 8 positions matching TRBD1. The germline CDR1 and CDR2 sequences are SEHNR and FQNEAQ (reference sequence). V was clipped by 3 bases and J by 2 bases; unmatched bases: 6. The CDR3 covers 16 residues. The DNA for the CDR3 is TGTGCCAGCAGCTTCTCAGGGGGCGCGGGCAATCAGCCCCAGCATTTT. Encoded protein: CASSFSGGAGNQPQHF.

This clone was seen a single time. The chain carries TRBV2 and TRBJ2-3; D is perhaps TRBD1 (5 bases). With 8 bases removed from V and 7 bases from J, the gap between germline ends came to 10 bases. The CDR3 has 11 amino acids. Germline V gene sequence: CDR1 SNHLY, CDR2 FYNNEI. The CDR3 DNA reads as TGTGCCAGCCACCAGGGCTATACGCAGTATTTT. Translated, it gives CASHQGYTQYF.

CDR3 protein: CATRQGVYEQYF. CDR3 sequence (DNA): TGTGCCACAAGACAGGGCGTCTACGAGCAGTACTTC. This chain joins TRBV15 and TRBJ2-7; 7 positions agree with TRBD1. This CDR3 region has 12 residues. V was clipped by 9 bases and J by 3 bases; unmatched bases: 5. In germline, CDR1 is LNHNV, CDR2 YYDKDF (reference sequence).

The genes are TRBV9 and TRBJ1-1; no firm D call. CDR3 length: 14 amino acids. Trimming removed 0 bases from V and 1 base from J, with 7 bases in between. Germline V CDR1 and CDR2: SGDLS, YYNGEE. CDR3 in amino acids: CASSVAYRNTEAFF. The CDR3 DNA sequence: TGTGCCAGCAGCGTAGCCTACAGGAACACTGAAGCTTTCTTT.

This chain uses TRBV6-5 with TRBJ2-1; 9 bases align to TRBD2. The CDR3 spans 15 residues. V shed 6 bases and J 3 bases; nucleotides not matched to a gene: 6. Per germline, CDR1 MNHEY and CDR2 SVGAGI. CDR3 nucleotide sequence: TGTGCCAGCAGAGCTATTAGCGGGGGCTACAATGAGCAGTTCTTC. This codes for CASRAISGGYNEQFF.

The CDR3 DNA reads as TGCAGCGTTGACCGGCTAGCGGTGAACAATGAGCAGTTCTTC. Its protein is CSVDRLAVNNEQFF. The J gene is TRBJ2-1, the V gene TRBV29-1; 7 positions agree with TRBD2. CDR1 and CDR2 (germline): SQVTM, ANQGSEA. The CDR3 contains 14 residues. J was trimmed by 5 bases and V by 3 bases; bases with no gene match: 7.

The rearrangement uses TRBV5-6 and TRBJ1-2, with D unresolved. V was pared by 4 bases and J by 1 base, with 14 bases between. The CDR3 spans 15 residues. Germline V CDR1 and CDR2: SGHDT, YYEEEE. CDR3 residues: CASSPQTLYNYGYTF. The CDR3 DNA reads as TGTGCCAGCAGCCCGCAGACACTATATAACTATGGCTACACCTTC.

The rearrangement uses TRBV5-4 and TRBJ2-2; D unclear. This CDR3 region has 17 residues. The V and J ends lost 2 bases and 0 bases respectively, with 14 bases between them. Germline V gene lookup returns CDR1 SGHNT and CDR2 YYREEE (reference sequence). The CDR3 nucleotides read TGTGCCAGCAGCTTTACCCAGGCAGCCACGAACACCGGGGAGCTGTTTTTT. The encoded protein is CASSFTQAATNTGELFF. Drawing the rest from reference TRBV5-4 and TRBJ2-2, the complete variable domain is ETGVTQSPTHLIKTRGQQVTLRCSSQSGHNTVSWYQQALGQGPQFIFQYYREEENGRGNFPPRFSGLQFPNYSSELNVNALELDDSALYLCASSFTQAATNTGELFFGEGSRLTVL.

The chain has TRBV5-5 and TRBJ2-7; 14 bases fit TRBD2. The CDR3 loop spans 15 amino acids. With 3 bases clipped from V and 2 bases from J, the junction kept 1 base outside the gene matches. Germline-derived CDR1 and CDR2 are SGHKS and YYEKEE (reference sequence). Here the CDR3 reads CASSSGLAGAYEQYF. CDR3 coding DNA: TGTGCCAGCAGCTCGGGACTAGCGGGAGCCTACGAGCAGTACTTC.

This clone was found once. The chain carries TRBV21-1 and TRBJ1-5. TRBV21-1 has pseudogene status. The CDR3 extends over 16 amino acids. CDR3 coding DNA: TGTGCCAGCAGCAAAATAAGGGGGGAGAGCTTTATACCCCAGCATTTT. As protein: CASSKIRGESFIPQHF.

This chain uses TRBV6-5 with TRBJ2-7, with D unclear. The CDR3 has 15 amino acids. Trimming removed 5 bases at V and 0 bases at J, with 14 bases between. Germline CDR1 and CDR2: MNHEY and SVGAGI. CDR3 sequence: CASSPRRKSSYEQYF. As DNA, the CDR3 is TGTGCCAGCAGTCCCAGACGGAAGAGCTCCTACGAGCAGTACTTC.

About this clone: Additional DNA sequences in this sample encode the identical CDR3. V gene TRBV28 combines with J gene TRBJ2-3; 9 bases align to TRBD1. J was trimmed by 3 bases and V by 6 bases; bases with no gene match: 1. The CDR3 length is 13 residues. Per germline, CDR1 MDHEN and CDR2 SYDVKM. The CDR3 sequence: CASRGQGTDTQYF. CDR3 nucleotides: TGTGCCAGCAGGGGACAGGGAACAGATACGCAGTATTTT.

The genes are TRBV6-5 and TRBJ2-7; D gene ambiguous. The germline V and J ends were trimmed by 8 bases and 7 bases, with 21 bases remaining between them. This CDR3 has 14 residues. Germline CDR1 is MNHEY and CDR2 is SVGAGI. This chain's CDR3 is CASALYKAAGEQYF. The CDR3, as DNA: TGTGCCAGCGCCCTATACAAGGCCGCCGGGGAGCAGTACTTC.

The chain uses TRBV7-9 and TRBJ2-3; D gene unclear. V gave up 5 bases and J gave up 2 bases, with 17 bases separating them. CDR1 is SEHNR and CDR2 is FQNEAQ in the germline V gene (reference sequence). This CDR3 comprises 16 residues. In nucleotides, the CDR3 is TGTGCCAGCAGCAAGAACAGAGATCCTTACACAGATACGCAGTATTTT. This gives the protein CASSKNRDPYTDTQYF.

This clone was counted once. The CDR3 DNA is TGTGCCAGCAGCCTCCGCATGGGCTTTAGGAATCAGCCCCAGCATTTT. Translated: CASSLRMGFRNQPQHF. V and J are TRBV28 and TRBJ1-5; no definite D call. The germline V gene encodes CDR1 MDHEN and CDR2 SYDVKM. This CDR3 is 16 amino acids long. V dropped 6 bases and J dropped 4 bases, with 19 bases sitting between them. Full variable domain (outside the CDR3, taken from reference TRBV28 and TRBJ1-5): DVKVTQSSRYLVKRTGEKVFLECVQDMDHENMFWYRQDPGLGLRLIYFSYDVKMKEKGDIPEGYSVSREKKERFSLILESASTNQTSMYLCASSLRMGFRNQPQHFGDGTRLSIL.

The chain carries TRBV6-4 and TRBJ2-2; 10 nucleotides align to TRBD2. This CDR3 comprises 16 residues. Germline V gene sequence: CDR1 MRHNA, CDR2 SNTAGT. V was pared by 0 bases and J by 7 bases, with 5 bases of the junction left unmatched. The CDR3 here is CASSDSHLAGVGELFF. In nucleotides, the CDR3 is TGTGCCAGCAGTGACTCACATCTAGCGGGAGTCGGGGAGCTGTTTTTT.

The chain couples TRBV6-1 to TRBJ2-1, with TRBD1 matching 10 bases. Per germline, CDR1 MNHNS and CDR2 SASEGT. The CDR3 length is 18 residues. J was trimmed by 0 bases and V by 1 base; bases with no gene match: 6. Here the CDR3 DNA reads TGTGCCAGCAGTGAAGTTGGGACAGGGGATAGCTCCTACAATGAGCAGTTCTTC. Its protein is CASSEVGTGDSSYNEQFF.

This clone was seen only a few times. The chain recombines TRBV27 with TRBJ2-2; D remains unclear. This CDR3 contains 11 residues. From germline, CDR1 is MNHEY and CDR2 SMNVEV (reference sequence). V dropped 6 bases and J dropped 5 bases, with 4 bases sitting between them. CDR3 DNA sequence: TGTGCCAGCAGCACAACCGGGGAGCTGTTTTTT. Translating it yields CASSTTGELFF.

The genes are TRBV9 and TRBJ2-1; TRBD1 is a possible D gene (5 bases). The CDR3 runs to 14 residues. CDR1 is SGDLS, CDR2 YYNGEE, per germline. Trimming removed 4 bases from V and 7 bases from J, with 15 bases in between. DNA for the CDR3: TGTGCCAGCAGCACCCGGGCAGGGTATAATGAGCAGTTCTTC. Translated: CASSTRAGYNEQFF.

The CDR3 spells CASSRQGDSYNEQFF. The CDR3 nucleotides read TGTGCCAGCAGTCGACAGGGAGATTCCTACAATGAGCAGTTCTTC. The rearrangement joins TRBV6-4 to TRBJ2-1; 7 nucleotides line up with TRBD1. Losses at the gene ends were 5 bases for V and 1 base for J; bases not matched to a gene: 5. The CDR3 sequence is 15 residues long. Per the germline V gene, CDR1 is MRHNA and CDR2 is SNTAGT.

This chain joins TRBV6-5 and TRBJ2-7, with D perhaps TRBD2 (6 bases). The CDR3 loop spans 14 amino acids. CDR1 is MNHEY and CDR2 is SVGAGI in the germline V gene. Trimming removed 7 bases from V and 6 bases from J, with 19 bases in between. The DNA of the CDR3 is TGTGCCAGCACTAGCGACAGCCAGAATTCCGAGCAGTACTTC. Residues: CASTSDSQNSEQYF.

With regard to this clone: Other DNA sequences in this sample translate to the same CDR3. The CDR3 coding sequence is TGCAGTGCTCAAAACTATGGCTACACCTTC. Its translation is CSAQNYGYTF. The V call is TRBV20-1, the J call TRBJ1-2; no reliable D call. The V gene's germline CDR1 is DFQATT and CDR2 SNEGSKA (reference sequence). The CDR3 loop spans 10 amino acids. V lost 5 bases and J 2 bases, leaving 3 bases between the germline ends.

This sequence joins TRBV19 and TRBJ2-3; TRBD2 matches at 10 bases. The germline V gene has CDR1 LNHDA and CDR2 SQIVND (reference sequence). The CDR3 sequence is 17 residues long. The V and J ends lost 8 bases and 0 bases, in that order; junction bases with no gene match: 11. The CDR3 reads CASSTSGPHSSTDTQYF. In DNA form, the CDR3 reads TGTGCCAGTTCGACTAGCGGGCCCCACTCTAGCACAGATACGCAGTATTTT.

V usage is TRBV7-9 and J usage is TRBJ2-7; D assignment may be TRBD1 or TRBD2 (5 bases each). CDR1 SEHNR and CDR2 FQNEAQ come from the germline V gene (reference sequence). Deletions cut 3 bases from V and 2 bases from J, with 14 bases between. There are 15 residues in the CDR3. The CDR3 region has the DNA TGTGCCAGCAGCTTCGAACGGCCGGGACCCTACGAGCAGTACTTC. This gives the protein CASSFERPGPYEQYF.

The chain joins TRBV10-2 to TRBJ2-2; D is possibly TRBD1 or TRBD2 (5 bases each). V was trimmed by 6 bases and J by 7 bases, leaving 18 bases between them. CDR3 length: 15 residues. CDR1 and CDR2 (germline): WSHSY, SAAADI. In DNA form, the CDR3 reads TGCGCCAGCAGCCCGGGACCCCAGGGAGACGGGGAGCTGTTTTTT. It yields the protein CASSPGPQGDGELFF.